One sample yielded the 3 T cell receptor beta chains listed below, sequenced in a study of CD8 T cells in Susac syndrome. Reverse transcription of about 0.45 to 1 ug RNA was performed with random hexamers. MiXCR, run by TCRdb on the immunoSEQ multiplex PCR reads, gives a single entry per CDR3 protein. The sample shows roughly 130,000 distinct CDR3 sequences, roughly 95% of them seen only once. Sequences were obtained from CD4+ T cells from PBMCs. Every receptor here comes from a human donor with Susac syndrome.

This chain uses TRBV11-2 with TRBJ2-5; perhaps TRBD1 as D (5 bases). Germline CDR1 reads SGHAT; CDR2 reads FQNNGV. The CDR3 is made up of 13 amino acids. With 7 bases removed from V and 5 bases from J, the gap between germline ends came to 14 bases. The CDR3 protein is CASTMGLGETQYF. The CDR3 DNA sequence: TGTGCCAGCACCATGGGGCTAGGGGAGACCCAGTACTTC.

This clonotype was seen just once. The gene calls are TRBV6-5 and TRBJ1-2; D gene ambiguous. The V gene lost 6 bases and the J gene lost 2 bases, with 16 bases spanning the gap. Germline values: CDR1 MNHEY, CDR2 SVGAGI. This CDR3 contains 15 residues. The CDR3, as DNA: TGTGCCAGCAGCCTTCATTCTGGCCAAAACTATGGCTACACCTTC. The encoded protein is CASSLHSGQNYGYTF.

This chain uses TRBV28 with TRBJ2-1; D remains unclear. The CDR3 is made up of 16 amino acids. Per the germline V gene, CDR1 is MDHEN and CDR2 is SYDVKM. Trimming took 4 bases from V and 4 from J, leaving 17 bases between them. CDR3 protein: CASSYSRNLMYNEQFF. CDR3 bases: TGTGCCAGCAGTTATTCCCGGAACCTCATGTACAATGAGCAGTTCTTC.